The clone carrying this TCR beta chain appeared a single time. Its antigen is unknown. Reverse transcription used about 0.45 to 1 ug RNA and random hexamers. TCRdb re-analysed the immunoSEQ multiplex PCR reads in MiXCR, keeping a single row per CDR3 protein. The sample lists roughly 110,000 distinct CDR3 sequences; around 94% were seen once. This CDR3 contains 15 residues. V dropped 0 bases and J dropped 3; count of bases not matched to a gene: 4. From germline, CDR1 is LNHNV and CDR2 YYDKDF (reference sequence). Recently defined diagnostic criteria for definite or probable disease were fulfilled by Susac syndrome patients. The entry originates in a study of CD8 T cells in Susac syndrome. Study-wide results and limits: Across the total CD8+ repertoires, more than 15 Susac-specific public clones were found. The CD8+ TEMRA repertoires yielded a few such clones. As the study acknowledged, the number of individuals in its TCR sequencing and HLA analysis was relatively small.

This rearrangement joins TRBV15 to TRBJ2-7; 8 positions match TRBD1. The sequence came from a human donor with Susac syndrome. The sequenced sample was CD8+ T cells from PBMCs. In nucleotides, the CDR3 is TGTGCCACCAGCAGAGATCGGACAGGGAACTACGAGCAGTACTTC. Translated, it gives CATSRDRTGNYEQYF.